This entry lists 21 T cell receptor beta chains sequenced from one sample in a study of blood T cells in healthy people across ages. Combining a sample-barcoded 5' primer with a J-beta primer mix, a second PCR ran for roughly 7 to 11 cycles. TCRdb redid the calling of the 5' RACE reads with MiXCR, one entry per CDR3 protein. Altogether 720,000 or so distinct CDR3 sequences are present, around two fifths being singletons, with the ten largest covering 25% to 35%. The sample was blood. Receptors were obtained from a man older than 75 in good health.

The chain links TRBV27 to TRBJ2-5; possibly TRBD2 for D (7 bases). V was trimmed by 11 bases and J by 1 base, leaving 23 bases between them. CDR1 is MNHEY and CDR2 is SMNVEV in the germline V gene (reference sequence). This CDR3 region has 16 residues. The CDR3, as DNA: TGTGCCTCCCCATTAGGGGGGGGTGAGCCCCAAGAGACCCAGTACTTC. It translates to CASPLGGGEPQETQYF.

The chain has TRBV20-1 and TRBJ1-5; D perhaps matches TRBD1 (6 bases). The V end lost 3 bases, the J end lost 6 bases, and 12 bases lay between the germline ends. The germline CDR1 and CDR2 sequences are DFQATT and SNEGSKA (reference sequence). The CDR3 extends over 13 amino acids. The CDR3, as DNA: TGCAGTGCTAGCGGGGGAGGGGGTCAGCCCCAGCATTTT. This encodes CSASGGGGQPQHF.

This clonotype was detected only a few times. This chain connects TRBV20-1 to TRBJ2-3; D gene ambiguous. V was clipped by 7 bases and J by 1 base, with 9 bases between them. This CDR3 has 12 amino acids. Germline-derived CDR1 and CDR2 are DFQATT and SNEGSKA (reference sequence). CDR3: CSVPLGTDTQYF. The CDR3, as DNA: TGCAGTGTCCCCCTAGGCACAGATACGCAGTATTTT.

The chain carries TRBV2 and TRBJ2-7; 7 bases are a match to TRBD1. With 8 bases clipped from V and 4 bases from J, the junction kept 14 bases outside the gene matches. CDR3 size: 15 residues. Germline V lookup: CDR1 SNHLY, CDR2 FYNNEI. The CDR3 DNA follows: TGTGCCAGCTTCCCGCGCCAGACAGGGAGTTACGAGCAGTACTTC. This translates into CASFPRQTGSYEQYF.

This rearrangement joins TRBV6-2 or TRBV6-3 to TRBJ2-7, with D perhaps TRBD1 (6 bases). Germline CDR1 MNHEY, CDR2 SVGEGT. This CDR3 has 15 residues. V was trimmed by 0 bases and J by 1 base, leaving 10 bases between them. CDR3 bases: TGTGCCAGCAGTTACTCCAGGGGTTTGTCCTACGAGCAGTACTTC. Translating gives CASSYSRGLSYEQYF.

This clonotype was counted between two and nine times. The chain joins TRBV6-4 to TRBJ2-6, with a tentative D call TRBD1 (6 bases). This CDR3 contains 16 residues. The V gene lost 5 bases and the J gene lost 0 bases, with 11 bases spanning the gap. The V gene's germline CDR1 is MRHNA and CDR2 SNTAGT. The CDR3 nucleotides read TGTGCCAGCAGTCCAAGGACAGACTCTGGGGCCAACGTCCTGACTTTC. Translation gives CASSPRTDSGANVLTF.

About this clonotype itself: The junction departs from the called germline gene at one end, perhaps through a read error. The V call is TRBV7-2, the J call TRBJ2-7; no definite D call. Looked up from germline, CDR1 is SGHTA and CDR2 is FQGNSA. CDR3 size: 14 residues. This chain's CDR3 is CAGSLGQSGYEQYF. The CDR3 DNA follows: TGTGCCGGCAGCTTAGGGCAGTCCGGGTACGAGCAGTACTTC.

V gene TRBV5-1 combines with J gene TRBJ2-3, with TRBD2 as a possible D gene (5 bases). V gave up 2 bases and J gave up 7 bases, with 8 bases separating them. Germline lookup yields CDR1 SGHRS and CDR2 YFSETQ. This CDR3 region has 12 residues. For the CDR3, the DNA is TGCGCCAGCAGCTTTGGACTGAATACGCAGTATTTT. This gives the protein CASSFGLNTQYF.

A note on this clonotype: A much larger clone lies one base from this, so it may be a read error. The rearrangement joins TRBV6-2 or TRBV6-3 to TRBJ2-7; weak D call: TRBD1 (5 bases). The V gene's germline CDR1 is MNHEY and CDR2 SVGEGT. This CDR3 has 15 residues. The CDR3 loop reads CASTRSWGMVYGQYF. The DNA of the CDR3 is TGTGCCAGCACCCGGTCTTGGGGCATGGTCTACGGGCAGTACTTC.

CDR3 sequence reads: CASSLLGGPRYEQYF. As DNA, the CDR3 is TGTGCCAGCAGTTTATTAGGGGGCCCCCGCTACGAGCAGTACTTC. The gene calls are TRBV27 and TRBJ2-7, with 7 bases matching TRBD1. Looked up from germline, CDR1 is MNHEY and CDR2 is SMNVEV (reference sequence). The CDR3 length is 15 residues. V lost 1 base to trimming and J lost 3 bases; unmatched junction nucleotides: 6.

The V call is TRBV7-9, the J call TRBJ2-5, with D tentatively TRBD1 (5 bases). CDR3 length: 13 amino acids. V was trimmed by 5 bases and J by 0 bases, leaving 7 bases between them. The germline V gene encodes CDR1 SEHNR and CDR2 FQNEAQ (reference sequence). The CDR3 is CASSGANQETQYF. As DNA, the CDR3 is TGTGCCAGCAGCGGGGCGAACCAAGAGACCCAGTACTTC.

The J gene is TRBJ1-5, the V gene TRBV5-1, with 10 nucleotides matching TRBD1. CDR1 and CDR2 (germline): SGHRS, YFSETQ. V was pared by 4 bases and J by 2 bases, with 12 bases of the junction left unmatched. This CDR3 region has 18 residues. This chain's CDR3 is CASSPGDRGTGGNQPQHF. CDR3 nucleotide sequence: TGCGCCAGCAGCCCCGGGGACAGGGGAACAGGTGGCAATCAGCCCCAGCATTTT.

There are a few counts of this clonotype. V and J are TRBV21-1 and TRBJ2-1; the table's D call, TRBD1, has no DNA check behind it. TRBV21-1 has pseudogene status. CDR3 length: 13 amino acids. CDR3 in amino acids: CANTPRGANEQFF. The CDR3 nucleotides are TGTGCCAACACCCCCAGGGGTGCCAATGAGCAGTTCTTC.

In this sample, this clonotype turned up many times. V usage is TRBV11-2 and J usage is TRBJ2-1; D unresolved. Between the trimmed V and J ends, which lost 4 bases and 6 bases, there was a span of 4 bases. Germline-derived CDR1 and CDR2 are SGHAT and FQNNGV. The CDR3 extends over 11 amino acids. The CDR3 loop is CASSSLNEQFF. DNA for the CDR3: TGTGCCAGCAGCTCCCTCAATGAGCAGTTCTTC.

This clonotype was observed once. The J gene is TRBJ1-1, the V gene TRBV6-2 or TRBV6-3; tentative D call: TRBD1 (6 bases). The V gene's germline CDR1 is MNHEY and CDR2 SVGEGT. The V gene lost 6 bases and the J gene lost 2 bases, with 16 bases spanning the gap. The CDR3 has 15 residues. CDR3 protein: CASSRGAGRNTEAFF. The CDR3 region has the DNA TGTGCCAGCAGCCGGGGGGCCGGCCGAAACACTGAAGCTTTCTTT.

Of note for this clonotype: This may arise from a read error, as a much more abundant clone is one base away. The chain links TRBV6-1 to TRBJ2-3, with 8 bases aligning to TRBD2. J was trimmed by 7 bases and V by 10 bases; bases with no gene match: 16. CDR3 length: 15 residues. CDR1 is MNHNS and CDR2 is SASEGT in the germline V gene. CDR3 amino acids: CATIPGGRQTNTQYF. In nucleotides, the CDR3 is TGTGCCACAATTCCCGGCGGGAGGCAGACAAATACGCAGTATTTT.

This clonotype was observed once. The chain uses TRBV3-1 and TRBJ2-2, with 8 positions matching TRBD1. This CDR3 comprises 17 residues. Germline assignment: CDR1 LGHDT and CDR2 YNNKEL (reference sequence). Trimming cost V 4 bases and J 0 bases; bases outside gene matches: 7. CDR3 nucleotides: TGTGCCAGCAGCCCCTCTACAGGGGGATCGAACACCGGGGAGCTGTTTTTT. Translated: CASSPSTGGSNTGELFF.

DNA for the CDR3: TGTGCCTGGAGTGGACTCTCTGGAAACACCATATATTTT. The encoded protein is CAWSGLSGNTIYF. J is TRBJ1-3 and V is TRBV30; no definite D call. Trimming left V 1 base short and J 0 bases short, with 4 bases between. CDR3 length equals 13 residues. CDR1 and CDR2 from the germline V gene are GTSNPN and SVGIG (reference sequence). Filled out from reference TRBV30 and TRBJ1-3, the complete variable domain reads SQTIHQWPATLVQPVGSPLSLECTVEGTSNPNLYWYRQAAGRGLQLLFYSVGIGQISSEVPQNLSASRPQDRQFILSSKKLLLSDSGFYLCAWSGLSGNTIYFGEGSWLTVV.

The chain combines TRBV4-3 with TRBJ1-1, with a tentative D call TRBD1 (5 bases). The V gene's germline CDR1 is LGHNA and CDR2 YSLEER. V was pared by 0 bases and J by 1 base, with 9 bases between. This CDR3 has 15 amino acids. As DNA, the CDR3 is TGCGCCAGCAGCCAAGACGGGGGGTGGAACACTGAAGCTTTCTTT. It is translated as CASSQDGGWNTEAFF.

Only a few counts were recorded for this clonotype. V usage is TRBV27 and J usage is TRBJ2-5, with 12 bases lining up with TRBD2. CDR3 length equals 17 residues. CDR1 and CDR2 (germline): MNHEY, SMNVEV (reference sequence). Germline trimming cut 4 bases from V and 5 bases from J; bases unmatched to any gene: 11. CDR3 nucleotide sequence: TGTGCCAGCAGTTGGCGACCCGGGACTAGCGGGTCTGAGACCCAGTACTTC. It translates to CASSWRPGTSGSETQYF.

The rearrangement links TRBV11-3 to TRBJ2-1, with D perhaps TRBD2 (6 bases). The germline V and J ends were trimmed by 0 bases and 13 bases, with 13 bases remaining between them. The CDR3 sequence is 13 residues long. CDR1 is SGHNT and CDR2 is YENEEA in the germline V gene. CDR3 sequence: CASSLEGRGPQFF. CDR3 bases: TGTGCCAGCAGCTTAGAAGGGCGGGGTCCTCAGTTCTTC.